This is a list of T cell receptor beta chains from one sample in a study of T cell responses to AZD1222 COVID-19 vaccine. Sequencing used immunoSEQ multiplex PCR; TCRdb keeps in-frame clones, though not all of them. The sample gives tens of thousands of clones, over 75% of which show up once; 15% to 20% is in the top ten. The source material was peripheral blood, sampled on day 0 of AZD1222 vaccination. The receptors come from an adult in good health. Both conserved end residues are trimmed from each CDR3. The order of the fields is V gene, J gene, CDR3 protein.

V: TRBV25-1
J: TRBJ2-5
CDR3: ASSVLGNSQETQY

V: TRBV18
J: TRBJ2-7
CDR3: ASSPSAANLGEQY

V: TRBV5-5
J: TRBJ2-7
CDR3: ASSLGTVTYEQY

V: TRBV14
J: TRBJ1-5
CDR3: ASSQGDRGPQPQH

V: TRBV7-9
J: TRBJ2-1
CDR3: ASSFSMGQGSYNEQF

V: TRBV19
J: TRBJ1-1
CDR3: ASKPTSSYTEAF

V: TRBV6-5
J: TRBJ2-1
CDR3: ASSGTFYNEQF

V: TRBV6-2/TRBV6-3
J: TRBJ1-5
CDR3: ASSYREVQPQH

V: TRBV28
J: TRBJ1-2
CDR3: ASTQTMYGYT

V: TRBV13
J: TRBJ2-3
CDR3: ASSLKGLEGDTQY

V: TRBV4-1
J: TRBJ2-7
CDR3: ASSSQGLGYSYEQY

V: TRBV5-4
J: TRBJ1-1
CDR3: ASSLRGNTEAF

V: TRBV18
J: TRBJ1-1
CDR3: ASSPQGVNTEAF

V: TRBV19
J: TRBJ1-4
CDR3: ASSTRAEKLF

V: TRBV27
J: TRBJ2-5
CDR3: ASSRAGGRETQY

V: TRBV12-3/TRBV12-4
J: TRBJ2-7
CDR3: ASSFGGFLEQY

V: TRBV5-1
J: TRBJ1-2
CDR3: ASSLGQGSRNGYT

V: TRBV19
J: TRBJ1-3
CDR3: ASNLRGPGNTIY

V: TRBV2
J: TRBJ2-2
CDR3: AVSPGTNTGELF

V: TRBV7-2
J: TRBJ2-5
CDR3: ASSLDGYQETQY

V: TRBV28
J: TRBJ2-6
CDR3: ASRLGGANVLT

V: TRBV6-5
J: TRBJ1-5
CDR3: ASSPGLANQPQH

V: TRBV7-3
J: TRBJ2-1
CDR3: ASGLYDRGAPSYNEQF

V: TRBV19
J: TRBJ1-5
CDR3: ASSTGTGEASNQPQH

V: TRBV4-1
J: TRBJ1-4
CDR3: ASSQDIYLTTNEKLF

V: TRBV5-5
J: TRBJ2-3
CDR3: ASSPDGWTSTDTQY

V: TRBV27
J: TRBJ2-7
CDR3: ASSLVVGINEQY

V: TRBV5-6
J: TRBJ1-6
CDR3: ASSLQRGSYNSPLH

V: TRBV5-4
J: TRBJ2-5
CDR3: ASSVPSSGGAETQY

V: TRBV28
J: TRBJ1-4
CDR3: ASSWVNTNEKLF

V: TRBV28
J: TRBJ2-5
CDR3: ASSLFGVWETQY

V: TRBV11-3
J: TRBJ1-1
CDR3: ASSLEGTGGPNTEAF

V: TRBV29-1
J: TRBJ2-1
CDR3: SGGQYSYNEQF

V: TRBV30
J: TRBJ2-7
CDR3: AWSYQRTGLSYEQY

V: TRBV4-2
J: TRBJ2-7
CDR3: ASSPATSGGAYEQY

V: TRBV6-1
J: TRBJ2-2
CDR3: ASSEIGLPYTGELF

V: TRBV7-3
J: TRBJ2-1
CDR3: ASSLVPGGGGANEQF

V: TRBV19
J: TRBJ1-1
CDR3: ASKSWDPVNTEAF

V: TRBV7-9
J: TRBJ1-4
CDR3: ASSPTFGAEEKLF

V: TRBV4-2
J: TRBJ1-1
CDR3: ASSQGSKGSGMNTEAF

V: TRBV6-5
J: TRBJ1-1
CDR3: ASSADREGAF